This passage covers 20 T cell receptor beta chains from one sample sequenced in a study of OX40 agonist ivuxolimab in advanced cancers. This table comes from immunoSEQ multiplex PCR, and its TCRdb copy is limited to in-frame clones, with some not included. The sample lists around 80,000 clones; over 85% were seen once. This specimen was CD4+ or CD8+ T cells sorted from blood, taken in a trial of the OX40 agonist ivuxolimab. All receptors come from an adult with an advanced solid tumor such as melanoma, head and neck, liver or kidney cancer.

V usage is TRBV4-1 and J usage is TRBJ1-2; 7 nucleotides align to TRBD1. This CDR3 has 13 residues. Germline CDR1 is MGHRA and CDR2 is YSYEKL. The junction had 7 bases not matched to a gene; V was cut back by 5 bases and J by 7 bases. In DNA form, the CDR3 reads TGCGCCAGCAGCGGAACAGGGGTTGGTGGCTACACCTTC. It encodes CASSGTGVGGYTF.

V usage is TRBV19 and J usage is TRBJ2-3, with 7 bases lining up with TRBD1. Germline assignment: CDR1 LNHDA and CDR2 SQIVND (reference sequence). Losses at the gene ends were 1 base for V and 6 bases for J; bases not matched to a gene: 4. This CDR3 contains 14 residues. The CDR3 nucleotides are TGTGCCAGTAGTATAGGACAGGGTAGGGATACGCAGTATTTT. Its translation is CASSIGQGRDTQYF.

The rearrangement links TRBV7-8 to TRBJ2-2, with no clear D. Trimming removed 2 bases from V and 8 bases from J, with 6 bases in between. The CDR3 is made up of 12 amino acids. CDR1 is SGHVS and CDR2 is FQNEAQ in the germline V gene. The CDR3 DNA follows: TGTGCCAGCAGCTTATATGGAGGGGAGCTGTTTTTT. It is translated as CASSLYGGELFF.

In its sample, this clone was seen once. This chain uses TRBV5-1 with TRBJ2-1; 7 bases agree with TRBD1. This CDR3 spans 16 amino acids. Losses at the gene ends were 0 bases for V and 3 bases for J; bases not matched to a gene: 6. Germline lookup yields CDR1 SGHRS and CDR2 YFSETQ. The DNA for the CDR3 is TGCGCCAGCAGCTTGGATGACAGGGACGGCTACAATGAGCAGTTCTTC. This gives the protein CASSLDDRDGYNEQFF.

The chain joins TRBV9 to TRBJ1-6; D perhaps matches TRBD1 (5 bases). V gave up 2 bases and J gave up 8 bases, with 17 bases separating them. The length of the CDR3 is 16 residues. Germline values: CDR1 SGDLS, CDR2 YYNGEE. The CDR3 DNA reads as TGTGCCAGCAGCGTGGTTTGGAGCAGGGATGATTCACCCCTCCACTTT. Translating it yields CASSVVWSRDDSPLHF.

V gene TRBV7-2 combines with J gene TRBJ2-7; no definite D call. Germline-derived CDR1 and CDR2 are SGHTA and FQGNSA. Trimming took 7 bases from V and 5 from J, leaving 15 bases between them. The CDR3 spans 13 residues. The CDR3 here is CASTWGSRHEQYF. Here the CDR3 DNA reads TGTGCCAGCACTTGGGGTAGTAGACACGAGCAGTACTTC.

The count of this clone is one. The chain joins TRBV9 to TRBJ1-2, with TRBD1 identical over 7 bases. CDR1 is SGDLS and CDR2 is YYNGEE in the germline V gene. CDR3 size: 13 residues. V lost 4 bases, J lost 4 bases, and 4 bases stayed unmatched. The CDR3 sequence is CASSTRTGYGYTF. CDR3 nucleotide sequence: TGTGCCAGCAGCACCCGGACAGGCTATGGCTACACCTTC.

CDR3: CASSLEGGRQETQYF. As DNA, the CDR3 is TGTGCCAGCAGCTTGGAGGGCGGGAGGCAAGAGACCCAGTACTTC. The chain couples TRBV5-4 to TRBJ2-5, with TRBD2 matching over 8 bases. The CDR3 has 15 residues. The germline V gene has CDR1 SGHNT and CDR2 YYREEE (reference sequence). V dropped 0 bases and J dropped 2; count of bases not matched to a gene: 3.

The chain couples TRBV6-5 to TRBJ1-1, with D uncertain. CDR1 and CDR2 (germline): MNHEY, SVGAGI. V lost 0 bases, J lost 1 base, and 3 bases lay in between. The CDR3 sequence is 13 residues long. The CDR3 is CASSYSTNTEAFF. CDR3 bases: TGTGCCAGCAGTTACTCAACGAACACTGAAGCTTTCTTT.

The V call is TRBV13, the J call TRBJ2-1; D possibly corresponds to TRBD1 (6 bases). V gave up 1 base and J gave up 8 bases, with 15 bases separating them. This CDR3 has 15 residues. Germline V gene sequence: CDR1 PRHDT, CDR2 FYEKMQ (reference sequence). The CDR3 is CASSLDRVPGDEQFF. CDR3 in DNA: TGTGCCAGCAGCTTAGACAGGGTACCTGGGGATGAGCAGTTCTTC.

The V call is TRBV12-5, the J call TRBJ2-7; D possibly corresponds to TRBD2 (5 bases). The CDR3 loop spans 16 amino acids. Deletions cut 0 bases from V and 4 bases from J, with 16 bases between. CDR1 and CDR2 from the germline V gene are LGHNT and FRNRAP. The DNA of the CDR3 is TGTGCTAGTGGTTTGGTACGGCGAGGGTTCGGGTACGAGCAGTACTTC. This encodes CASGLVRRGFGYEQYF.

This chain connects TRBV10-3 to TRBJ2-7, with TRBD2 identical over 14 bases. CDR1 is ENHRY and CDR2 is SYGVKD in the germline V gene. J gave up 4 bases and V 3 bases, and 11 bases lay outside the gene matches. The CDR3 extends over 18 amino acids. CDR3 sequence: CAISDPPGTSGSFYEQYF. The CDR3 region has the DNA TGTGCCATCAGTGATCCCCCCGGGACTAGCGGGAGTTTTTACGAGCAGTACTTC.

The J gene is TRBJ1-3, the V gene TRBV5-6; D is uncertain. This CDR3 has 17 residues. V lost 0 bases to trimming and J lost 0 bases, with 13 bases between them. CDR1 is SGHDT and CDR2 is YYEEEE in the germline V gene. The CDR3: CASSLVGSGSSGNTIYF. CDR3 DNA: TGTGCCAGCAGCTTGGTGGGCTCGGGAAGCTCTGGAAACACCATATATTTT.

This chain joins TRBV13 and TRBJ1-1; 8 nucleotides match TRBD1. V lost 4 bases and J lost 3; bases outside the gene matches: 7. Germline V CDR1 and CDR2: PRHDT, FYEKMQ (reference sequence). This CDR3 has 15 residues. CDR3 sequence reads: CASSSGQGRDTEAFF. The DNA of the CDR3 is TGTGCCAGCAGCTCCGGACAGGGTCGAGACACTGAAGCTTTCTTT.

The chain joins TRBV7-8 to TRBJ2-7; TRBD2 is a possible D gene (6 bases). The V end lost 5 bases, the J end lost 10 bases, and 24 bases lay between the germline ends. This CDR3 has 15 amino acids. Germline-derived CDR1 and CDR2 are SGHVS and FQNEAQ. The CDR3 DNA reads as TGTGCCAGCAGCCCGCCGGGACTGCCTTCGGTGGAACAGTACTTC. The encoded protein is CASSPPGLPSVEQYF.

This sequence joins TRBV6-6 and TRBJ1-5, with D possibly matching TRBD1 (5 bases). The CDR3 spans 13 residues. From germline, CDR1 is MNHNY and CDR2 SVGAGI (reference sequence). Trimming removed 11 bases at V and 2 bases at J, with 13 bases between. The CDR3 nucleotides read TGTGCCGCGGGGGTAGGCGGCAATCAGCCCCAGCATTTT. Translating gives CAAGVGGNQPQHF.

The rearrangement links TRBV27 to TRBJ2-7; 9 bases agree with TRBD2. V trimming: 1 base; J trimming: 5 bases; junction bases outside the gene matches: 3. Per germline, CDR1 MNHEY and CDR2 SMNVEV (reference sequence). CDR3 size: 14 residues. The CDR3 spells CASSLFASGDEQYF. For the CDR3, the DNA is TGTGCCAGCAGTTTATTCGCTAGCGGGGACGAGCAGTACTTC.

The rearrangement joins TRBV9 to TRBJ1-1; D unresolved. Trimming shortened V by 0 bases and J by 3 bases, and 12 bases separated the two germline ends. Germline CDR1 is SGDLS and CDR2 is YYNGEE. The CDR3 has 15 amino acids. In nucleotides, the CDR3 is TGTGCCAGCAGCGTAGAAGGCACCTTCTACACTGAAGCTTTCTTT. Protein product: CASSVEGTFYTEAFF. The whole variable domain, remainder taken from reference TRBV9 and TRBJ1-1, is DSGVTQTPKHLITATGQRVTLRCSPRSGDLSVYWYQQSLDQGLQFLIQYYNGEERAKGNILERFSAQQFPDLHSELNLSSLELGDSALYFCASSVEGTFYTEAFFGQGTRLTVV.

The chain links TRBV5-1 to TRBJ1-2; no reliable D call. Germline assignment: CDR1 SGHRS and CDR2 YFSETQ. The CDR3 totals 13 residues. V gave up 6 bases and J gave up 1 base, with 10 bases separating them. CDR3 DNA sequence: TGCGCCAGCACAGCAAACCTTAACTATGGCTACACCTTC. This codes for CASTANLNYGYTF. The whole variable domain, remainder taken from reference TRBV5-1 and TRBJ1-2, is KAGVTQTPRYLIKTRGQQVTLSCSPISGHRSVSWYQQTPGQGLQFLFEYFSETQRNKGNFPGRFSGRQFSNSRSEMNVSTLELGDSALYLCASTANLNYGYTFGSGTRLTVV.

This clone was recorded at least ten times. The chain has TRBV27 and TRBJ2-3, with 11 bases fitting TRBD2. Germline V gives CDR1 MNHEY, CDR2 SMNVEV (reference sequence). V shed 5 bases and J 4 bases; nucleotides not matched to a gene: 5. The CDR3 spans 15 residues. CDR3 sequence reads: CASSPGTSGSDTQYF. The CDR3 nucleotides are TGTGCCAGCAGTCCCGGGACTAGCGGTTCAGATACGCAGTATTTT.